The 27 T cell receptor beta chains in this list originate from one sample, sequenced in a study of T cell responses to AZD1222 COVID-19 vaccine. Here immunoSEQ multiplex PCR was the method, and the copy in TCRdb shows in-frame clones only, minus some. The data show approximately 140,000 clones, 85% to 95% seen once. The sequenced sample was peripheral blood, obtained on day 0 of AZD1222 vaccination. These receptors were collected from an adult in good health.

The chain is built from TRBV27 and TRBJ2-5; a weak D match, TRBD1 (5 bases). The CDR3 is 14 amino acids. CDR1 and CDR2 (germline): MNHEY, SMNVEV (reference sequence). The CDR3 here is CVSEAGKQLETQYF. The CDR3 nucleotides are TGTGTCTCAGAGGCAGGGAAGCAGTTAGAGACCCAGTACTTC.

The DNA of the CDR3 is TGTGCCAGTAGTAGGGGACAGGGGGCGAGCGCTGAAGCTTTCTTT. Translation gives CASSRGQGASAEAFF. This chain uses TRBV19 with TRBJ1-1, with 12 bases fitting TRBD1. CDR3 length: 15 residues. J lost 6 bases, V lost 4 bases, and 6 bases had no gene match. The germline gives CDR1 LNHDA, CDR2 SQIVND (reference sequence). Looking up the rest from reference TRBV19 and TRBJ1-1 gives the full variable domain: DGGITQSPKYLFRKEGQNVTLSCEQNLNHDAMYWYRQDPGQGLRLIYYSQIVNDFQKGDIAEGYSVSREKKESFPLTVTSAQKNPTAFYLCASSRGQGASAEAFFGQGTRLTVV.

The chain is built from TRBV2 and TRBJ2-5; D call uncertain. Germline-derived CDR1 and CDR2 are SNHLY and FYNNEI. V lost 10 bases, J lost 2 bases, and 14 bases lay in between. There are 13 residues in the CDR3. CDR3 DNA: TGTGCCACTTTGGGTAGAAGACAAGAGACCCAGTACTTC. Protein: CATLGRRQETQYF.

The chain joins TRBV11-2 to TRBJ2-7; D remains ambiguous. V lost 2 bases and J 1 base, leaving 3 bases between the germline ends. This CDR3 contains 12 residues. The germline V gene encodes CDR1 SGHAT and CDR2 FQNNGV. CDR3 DNA sequence: TGTGCCAGCAGCTTATTTTCCTACGAGCAGTACTTC. As protein: CASSLFSYEQYF.

This chain links TRBV14 with TRBJ2-1; no clear D. Germline V lookup: CDR1 SGHDN, CDR2 FVKESK. The CDR3 runs to 13 residues. V gave up 4 bases and J gave up 3 bases, with 7 bases separating them. The CDR3 DNA reads TGTGCCAGCAGCCCCACTCGCTACAATGAGCAGTTCTTC. It yields the protein CASSPTRYNEQFF.

The chain joins TRBV29-1 to TRBJ2-5, with 10 bases fitting TRBD2. The germline gives CDR1 SQVTM, CDR2 ANQGSEA. The CDR3 runs 15 residues. With 3 bases clipped from V and 1 base from J, the junction kept 5 bases outside the gene matches. As DNA, the CDR3 is TGCAGCGTTGATAGGAGCGGGAGGGCCCAAGAGACCCAGTACTTC. As protein: CSVDRSGRAQETQYF.

CDR3 coding DNA: TGCACCAGCAGCCAAAGGCAGTTAACGCCTAAGGCCCACGAGCAGTACTTC. This encodes CTSSQRQLTPKAHEQYF. V and J are TRBV1 and TRBJ2-7. TRBV1 represents a pseudogene. The CDR3 is 17 residues long.

The rearrangement uses TRBV6-1 and TRBJ1-2; D unclear. Germline CDR1 is MNHNS and CDR2 is SASEGT. Trimming cost V 1 base and J 8 bases, with 14 bases left between them. This CDR3 spans 14 amino acids. As DNA, the CDR3 is TGTGCCAGCAGTGAAGGGATTAGGATCTACGGCTACACCTTC. This codes for CASSEGIRIYGYTF.

The V and J genes are TRBV9 and TRBJ2-3; unclear D gene. Germline V lookup: CDR1 SGDLS, CDR2 YYNGEE. V was shortened by 0 bases and J by 0 bases, with 11 bases between the two germline ends. The CDR3 extends over 16 amino acids. CDR3 DNA: TGTGCCAGCAGCGTAGAGAATAAGGCTAGCACAGATACGCAGTATTTT. This translates into CASSVENKASTDTQYF.

Comment on this clone: Germline is not matched at one junction end, which may reflect a read error. This sequence joins TRBV19 and TRBJ2-7; no firm D call. CDR1 is LNHDA, CDR2 SQIVND, per germline (reference sequence). This CDR3 has 8 amino acids. The CDR3 DNA reads TGTGCCAGTAGTATCCCCGACTTC. Translating it yields CASSIPDF. The whole variable domain, filled in from reference TRBV19 and TRBJ2-7, reads DGGITQSPKYLFRKEGQNVTLSCEQNLNHDAMYWYRQDPGQGLRLIYYSQIVNDFQKGDIAEGYSVSREKKESFPLTVTSAQKNPTAFYLCASSIPDFGPGTRLTVT.

The chain recombines TRBV2 with TRBJ1-2, with D perhaps matching TRBD1 (5 bases). The CDR3 is 13 amino acids. Trimming removed 7 bases from V and 4 bases from J, with 13 bases in between. Germline V gene sequence: CDR1 SNHLY, CDR2 FYNNEI. The CDR3 DNA is TGTGCCAGCATCCCCTCGGGGGGCTATGGCTACACCTTC. Protein: CASIPSGGYGYTF.

The chain uses TRBV5-1 and TRBJ1-4; weak D call: TRBD1 (5 bases). V lost 5 bases and J 5 bases, leaving 13 bases between the germline ends. Germline CDR1 is SGHRS and CDR2 is YFSETQ. The CDR3 totals 14 residues. The CDR3 sequence is CASRGDLPNEKLFF. The CDR3 DNA is TGCGCCAGCAGGGGGGACCTGCCGAATGAAAAACTGTTTTTT.

The J gene is TRBJ2-2, the V gene TRBV7-3; 8 nucleotides align to TRBD2. With V trimmed by 5 bases and J by 6 bases, 8 bases remained unmatched. Germline CDR1 reads SGHTA; CDR2 reads FQGTGA. This CDR3 contains 15 residues. Written as DNA, the CDR3 is TGTGCCAGCAGCCCCGGGGGGGGTGGCGCCGGGGAGCTGTTTTTT. Its protein is CASSPGGGGAGELFF.

V and J are TRBV5-1 and TRBJ2-5, with 10 bases that match TRBD1. The CDR3 extends over 15 amino acids. Germline trimming cut 3 bases from V and 7 bases from J; bases unmatched to any gene: 9. Germline CDR1 and CDR2: SGHRS and YFSETQ. As DNA, the CDR3 is TGCGCCAGCAGCTCGTCGGGACAGGGGATTGCGACCCAGTACTTC. Its translation is CASSSSGQGIATQYF. Filled out from reference TRBV5-1 and TRBJ2-5, the complete variable domain reads KAGVTQTPRYLIKTRGQQVTLSCSPISGHRSVSWYQQTPGQGLQFLFEYFSETQRNKGNFPGRFSGRQFSNSRSEMNVSTLELGDSALYLCASSSSGQGIATQYFGPGTRLLVL.

The chain has TRBV5-6 and TRBJ1-3; D is possibly TRBD1 (5 bases). This CDR3 has 15 amino acids. With 3 bases removed from V and 2 bases from J, the gap between germline ends came to 12 bases. In germline, CDR1 is SGHDT, CDR2 YYEEEE. CDR3 sequence: CASSYGRGTGNTIYF. CDR3 DNA sequence: TGTGCCAGCAGCTACGGGCGGGGGACTGGAAACACCATATATTTT. Based on the CDR3 plus reference TRBV5-6 and TRBJ1-3, the full variable domain is DAGVTQSPTHLIKTRGQQVTLRCSPKSGHDTVSWYQQALGQGPQFIFQYYEEEERQRGNFPDRFSGHQFPNYSSELNVNALLLGDSALYLCASSYGRGTGNTIYFGEGSWLTVV.

The genes are TRBV5-1 and TRBJ1-1, with D unresolved. Trimming left V 8 bases short and J 0 bases short, with 8 bases between. CDR1 and CDR2 (germline): SGHRS, YFSETQ. The CDR3 loop spans 12 amino acids. The CDR3: CARGWVNTEAFF. The CDR3 coding sequence is TGCGCCAGAGGGTGGGTGAACACTGAAGCTTTCTTT.

The chain has TRBV7-9 and TRBJ2-7, with a possible D match to TRBD1 (6 bases). Per the germline V gene, CDR1 is SEHNR and CDR2 is FQNEAQ (reference sequence). CDR3 length: 15 amino acids. Trimming took off 4 bases at V and 1 base at J, with 14 bases between the two ends. This CDR3 reads CASSSPGTISYEQYF. CDR3 DNA sequence: TGTGCCAGCAGCTCCCCCGGGACAATTTCCTACGAGCAGTACTTC. Using reference TRBV7-9 and TRBJ2-7 for the parts outside the CDR3, the full variable domain is DTGVSQNPRHKITKRGQNVTFRCDPISEHNRLYWYRQTLGQGPEFLTYFQNEAQLEKSRLLSDRFSAERPKGSFSTLEIQRTEQGDSAMYLCASSSPGTISYEQYFGPGTRLTVT.

The chain couples TRBV6-5 to TRBJ1-2; D possibly corresponds to TRBD1 (5 bases). Trimming cost V 6 bases and J 8 bases, with 10 bases left between them. Germline CDR1 is MNHEY and CDR2 is SVGAGI. This CDR3 has 11 amino acids. The CDR3 nucleotides are TGTGCCAGCAGGTCAGGGTGGGGCTACACCTTC. Its translation: CASRSGWGYTF.

The CDR3 sequence: CASTPTSTENTGELFF. In DNA, the CDR3 is TGTGCCAGCACACCAACTAGCACAGAGAACACCGGGGAGCTGTTTTTT. This chain links TRBV9 with TRBJ2-2; possibly TRBD2 for D (6 bases). The CDR3 totals 16 residues. Germline CDR1 and CDR2: SGDLS and YYNGEE. Trimming cost V 6 bases and J 1 base, with 16 bases left between them.

This rearrangement joins TRBV6-1 to TRBJ1-5, with D possibly TRBD1 on 5 matching bases. Germline loops: CDR1 MNHNS, CDR2 SASEGT. The CDR3 runs to 16 residues. V was pared by 3 bases and J by 2 bases, with 14 bases between. The CDR3 sequence is CASSEYIGGGNQPQHF. In nucleotides, the CDR3 is TGTGCCAGCAGTGAGTATATAGGAGGGGGCAATCAGCCCCAGCATTTT.

This clone was picked up one time. The V gene is TRBV3-1 (or the pseudogene TRBV3-2), the J gene TRBJ1-4, with D possibly being TRBD1 (5 bases). Trimming took off 0 bases at V and 8 bases at J, with 16 bases between the two ends. Germline V gives CDR1 LGHDT, CDR2 YNNKEL (reference sequence). The length of the CDR3 is 16 residues. Here the CDR3 reads CASSQDVRGGEEKLFF. Written as DNA, the CDR3 is TGTGCCAGCAGCCAAGATGTAAGGGGAGGGGAAGAAAAACTGTTTTTT.

This chain links TRBV7-3 with TRBJ2-5; a weak D match, TRBD2 (6 bases). The CDR3 consists of 15 residues. Trimming left V 2 bases short and J 1 base short, with 11 bases between. Germline V gene sequence: CDR1 SGHTA, CDR2 FQGTGA. The CDR3 protein is CASSLGSGSQETQYF. For the CDR3, the DNA is TGTGCCAGCAGCTTAGGTTCCGGGAGCCAAGAGACCCAGTACTTC. Full variable domain (remainder filled in from reference TRBV7-3 and TRBJ2-5): GAGVSQTPSNKVTEKGKYVELRCDPISGHTALYWYRQSLGQGPEFLIYFQGTGAADDSGLPNDRFFAVRPEGSVSTLKIQRTERGDSAVYLCASSLGSGSQETQYFGPGTRLLVL.

The chain uses TRBV11-2 and TRBJ2-5; no reliable D call. The CDR3 covers 12 residues. V dropped 1 base and J dropped 3 bases, with 3 bases sitting between them. CDR1 SGHAT and CDR2 FQNNGV come from the germline V gene. The CDR3 nucleotides read TGTGCCAGCAGCTTAGCTGAAGAGACCCAGTACTTC. The encoded protein is CASSLAEETQYF.

The chain joins TRBV18 to TRBJ1-5; D is unclear. In germline, CDR1 is KGHSH, CDR2 LQKENI. Deletions cut 2 bases from V and 5 bases from J, with 7 bases between. The CDR3 is 13 amino acids. The CDR3 spells CASSPGIDQPQHF. The CDR3 region has the DNA TGTGCCAGCTCACCAGGGATCGATCAGCCCCAGCATTTT.

The chain links TRBV3-1 (or the pseudogene TRBV3-2) to TRBJ2-3; 9 bases are shared with TRBD2. The CDR3 runs 18 residues. The V gene's germline CDR1 is LGHDT and CDR2 YNNKEL (reference sequence). Trimming at V came to 1 base and at J to 1 base, leaving 9 bases not matched to a gene. CDR3 residues: CASSQAGLAPEGTDTQYF. CDR3 coding DNA: TGTGCCAGCAGCCAAGCGGGACTAGCCCCGGAGGGCACAGATACGCAGTATTTT.

V usage is TRBV7-2 and J usage is TRBJ1-6, with D maybe TRBD1 (5 bases). Germline lookup yields CDR1 SGHTA and CDR2 FQGNSA. Trimming cost V 4 bases and J 10 bases, with 14 bases left between them. This CDR3 is 14 amino acids long. The CDR3 region is CASSSGRGTSPLHF. DNA for the CDR3: TGTGCCAGCAGCTCAGGGAGGGGCACGTCACCCCTCCACTTT.

CDR3 residues: CASSLLGLEYNEQFF. The CDR3 DNA reads TGTGCCAGCAGCTTGTTAGGGTTAGAATACAATGAGCAGTTCTTC. The chain recombines TRBV5-8 with TRBJ2-1, with no clear D. This CDR3 has 15 amino acids. From germline, CDR1 is SGHTS and CDR2 YDEGEE. The germline V and J ends were trimmed by 1 base and 4 bases, with 12 bases remaining between them.